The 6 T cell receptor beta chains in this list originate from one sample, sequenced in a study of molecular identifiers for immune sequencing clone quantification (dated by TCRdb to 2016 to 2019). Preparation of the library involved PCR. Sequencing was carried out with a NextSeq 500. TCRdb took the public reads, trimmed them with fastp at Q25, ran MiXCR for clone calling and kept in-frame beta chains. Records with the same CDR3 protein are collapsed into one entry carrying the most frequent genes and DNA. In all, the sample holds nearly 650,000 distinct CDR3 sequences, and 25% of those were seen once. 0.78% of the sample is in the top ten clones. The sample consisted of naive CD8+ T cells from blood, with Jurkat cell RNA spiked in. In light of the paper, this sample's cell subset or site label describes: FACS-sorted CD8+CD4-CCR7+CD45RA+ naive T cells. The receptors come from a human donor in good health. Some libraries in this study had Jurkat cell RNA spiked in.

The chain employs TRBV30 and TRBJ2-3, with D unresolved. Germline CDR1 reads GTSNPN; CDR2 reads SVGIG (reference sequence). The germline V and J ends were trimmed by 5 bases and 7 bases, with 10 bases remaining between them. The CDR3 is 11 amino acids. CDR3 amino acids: CAWGVVNTQYF. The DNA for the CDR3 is TGTGCCTGGGGCGTGGTTAATACGCAGTATTTT.

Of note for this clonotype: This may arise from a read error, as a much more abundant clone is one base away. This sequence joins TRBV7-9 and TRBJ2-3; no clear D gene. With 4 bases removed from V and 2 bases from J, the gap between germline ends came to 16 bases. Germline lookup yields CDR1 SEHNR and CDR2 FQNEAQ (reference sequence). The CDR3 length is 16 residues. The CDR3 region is CASSSSIYEYTDTQYF. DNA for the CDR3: TGTGCCAGCAGCTCTTCCATCTACGAATACACAGATACGCAGTATTTT.

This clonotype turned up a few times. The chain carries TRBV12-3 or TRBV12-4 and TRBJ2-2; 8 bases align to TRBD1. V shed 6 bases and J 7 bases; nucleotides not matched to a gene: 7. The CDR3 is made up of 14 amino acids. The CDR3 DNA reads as TGTGCCAGCAGACCCGGACAGGGCAGCGGGGAGCTGTTTTTT. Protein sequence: CASRPGQGSGELFF.

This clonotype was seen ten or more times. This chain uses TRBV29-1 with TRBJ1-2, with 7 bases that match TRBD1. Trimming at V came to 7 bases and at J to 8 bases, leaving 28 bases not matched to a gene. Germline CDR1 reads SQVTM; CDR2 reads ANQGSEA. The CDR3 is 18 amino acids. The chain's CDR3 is CSARPDRLGRNSFSGYTF. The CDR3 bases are TGCAGCGCCCGCCCGGACAGGCTAGGACGTAATTCATTTTCGGGCTACACCTTC.

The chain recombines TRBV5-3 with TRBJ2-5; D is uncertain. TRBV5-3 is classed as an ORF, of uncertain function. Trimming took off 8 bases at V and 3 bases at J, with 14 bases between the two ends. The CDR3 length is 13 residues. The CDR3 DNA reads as TGTGCCAGCAGCGCCCGGACGGAAGAGACCCAGTACTTC. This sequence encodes CASSARTEETQYF.

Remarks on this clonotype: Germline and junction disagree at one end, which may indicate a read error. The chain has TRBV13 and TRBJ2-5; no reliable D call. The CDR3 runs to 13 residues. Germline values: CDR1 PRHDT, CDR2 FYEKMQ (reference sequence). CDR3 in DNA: TGTGGCAGCAGCTTTGGTTCCGGAGAGACCCAGTACTTC. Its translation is CGSSFGSGETQYF.